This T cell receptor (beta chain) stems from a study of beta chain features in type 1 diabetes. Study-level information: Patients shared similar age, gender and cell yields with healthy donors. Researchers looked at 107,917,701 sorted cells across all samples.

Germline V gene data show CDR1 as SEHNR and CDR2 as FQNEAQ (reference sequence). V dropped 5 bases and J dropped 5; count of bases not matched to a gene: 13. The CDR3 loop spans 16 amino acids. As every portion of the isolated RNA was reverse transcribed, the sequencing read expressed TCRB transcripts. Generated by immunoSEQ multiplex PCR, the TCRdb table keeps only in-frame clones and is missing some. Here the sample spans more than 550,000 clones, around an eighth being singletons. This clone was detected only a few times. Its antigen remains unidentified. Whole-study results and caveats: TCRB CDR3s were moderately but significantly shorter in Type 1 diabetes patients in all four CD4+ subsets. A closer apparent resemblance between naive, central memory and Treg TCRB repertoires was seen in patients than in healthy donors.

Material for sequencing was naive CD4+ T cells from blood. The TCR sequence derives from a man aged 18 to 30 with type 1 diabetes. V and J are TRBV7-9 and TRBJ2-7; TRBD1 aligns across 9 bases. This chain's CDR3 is CASSVKSGTGPHEQYF. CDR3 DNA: TGTGCCAGCAGCGTAAAATCCGGGACAGGGCCCCACGAGCAGTACTTC.